This is a list of T cell receptor beta chains from one sample in a study of human T cells and chemical hapten exposure. TCRdb re-called the RACE reads through MiXCR, storing one row per CDR3 protein. The repertoire holds some 70,000 distinct CDR3 sequences, around a third seen once, with 8.9% in the top ten. The specimen was whole blood, collected in connection with sensitization to the hapten diphenylcyclopropenone (DPC). The receptor source for this set is a man aged 35-49 years with alopecia areata. Some clones in this sample may be carry-over from other donors' samples. Both conserved end residues are part of each CDR3. Each record gives: V gene, J gene, clone size, D gene, CDR3 protein, CDR3 DNA. A D gene is named only where the DNA matches it firmly. Size is omitted from some rows. Given values are once, few, many or a class for expanded clones.

v_call: TRBV20-1
j_call: TRBJ2-5
clone_size: -
d_call: TRBD2
cdr3_aa: CSASAWGGSAKETQYF
cdr3_nt: TGCAGTGCTAGCGCTTGGGGAGGGAGCGCTAAAGAGACCCAGTACTTC

v_call: TRBV12-3/TRBV12-4
j_call: TRBJ1-5
clone_size: -
d_call: TRBD1
cdr3_aa: CASSPGTGYNQPQHF
cdr3_nt: TGTGCCAGCAGTCCCGGGACAGGCTACAATCAGCCCCAGCATTTT

v_call: TRBV4-2
j_call: TRBJ2-7
clone_size: few
d_call: -
cdr3_aa: CASSQEVTPREQYF
cdr3_nt: TGTGCCAGCAGCCAAGAGGTCACCCCCCGCGAGCAGTACTTC

v_call: TRBV12-3/TRBV12-4
j_call: TRBJ2-3
clone_size: few
d_call: -
cdr3_aa: CASSFDRSTDTQYF
cdr3_nt: TGTGCCAGCAGTTTCGACAGGAGCACAGATACGCAGTATTTT

v_call: TRBV5-1
j_call: TRBJ2-1
clone_size: few
d_call: TRBD2
cdr3_aa: CASRPNGLAGPNEQFF
cdr3_nt: TGCGCCAGCAGACCAAACGGACTAGCGGGTCCGAATGAGCAGTTCTTC

v_call: TRBV19
j_call: TRBJ2-1
clone_size: -
d_call: TRBD1
cdr3_aa: CASSTPGQGFRDEQFF
cdr3_nt: TGTGCCAGTAGTACTCCCGGACAGGGGTTTAGGGATGAGCAGTTCTTC

v_call: TRBV3-1
j_call: TRBJ2-7
clone_size: -
d_call: TRBD2
cdr3_aa: CASSQRTGLAVSEQYF
cdr3_nt: TGTGCCAGCAGCCAGCGGACGGGACTAGCGGTTTCGGAGCAGTACTTC

v_call: TRBV18
j_call: TRBJ1-1
clone_size: -
d_call: -
cdr3_aa: CASSEGLTTEAFF
cdr3_nt: TGTGCCAGTTCGGAAGGGCTTACTACTGAAGCTTTCTTT

v_call: TRBV11-2
j_call: TRBJ2-1
clone_size: -
d_call: -
cdr3_aa: CASSLDSIMHEQFF
cdr3_nt: TGTGCCAGCAGCTTAGATTCCATCATGCATGAGCAGTTCTTC

v_call: TRBV6-6
j_call: TRBJ2-2
clone_size: -
d_call: -
cdr3_aa: CASSQLAGELFF
cdr3_nt: TGTGCCAGCAGCCAGCTCGCCGGGGAGCTGTTTTTT

v_call: TRBV20-1
j_call: TRBJ1-3
clone_size: few
d_call: -
cdr3_aa: CSALDSSGNTIYF
cdr3_nt: TGCAGTGCTTTGGACAGTTCTGGAAACACCATATATTTT

v_call: TRBV28
j_call: TRBJ2-3
clone_size: -
d_call: -
cdr3_aa: CASSLYEGEWVTDTQYF
cdr3_nt: TGTGCCAGCAGTTTATATGAGGGGGAGTGGGTCACAGATACGCAGTATTTT

v_call: TRBV27
j_call: TRBJ1-5
clone_size: -
d_call: TRBD1
cdr3_aa: CASSQTGGRQPQHF
cdr3_nt: TGTGCCAGCAGCCAGACAGGGGGCCGTCAGCCCCAGCATTTT

v_call: TRBV14
j_call: TRBJ1-2
clone_size: -
d_call: -
cdr3_aa: CASSHTRNGYTF
cdr3_nt: TGTGCCAGCAGCCACACTAGGAATGGCTACACCTTC

v_call: TRBV5-6
j_call: TRBJ2-5
clone_size: -
d_call: -
cdr3_aa: CASRGIQETQYF
cdr3_nt: TGTGCCAGCCGAGGGATCCAAGAGACCCAGTACTTC

v_call: TRBV7-2
j_call: TRBJ1-3
clone_size: -
d_call: TRBD1
cdr3_aa: CASSLATGTGFSGNTIYF
cdr3_nt: TGTGCCAGCAGCCTTGCCACCGGGACAGGGTTTTCGGGAAACACCATATATTTT

v_call: TRBV15
j_call: TRBJ2-3
clone_size: few
d_call: TRBD1
cdr3_aa: CATSRDTRQGLTDTQYF
cdr3_nt: TGTGCCACCAGCAGAGATACGAGACAGGGGTTAACAGATACGCAGTATTTT

v_call: TRBV2
j_call: TRBJ2-4
clone_size: -
d_call: TRBD1
cdr3_aa: CASNPQGAAGNIQYF
cdr3_nt: TGTGCCAGCAATCCACAGGGGGCTGCGGGAAACATTCAGTACTTC

v_call: TRBV12-5
j_call: TRBJ2-3
clone_size: -
d_call: -
cdr3_aa: CASGFEDTQYF
cdr3_nt: TGTGCTAGTGGTTTCGAAGATACGCAGTATTTT

v_call: TRBV7-6
j_call: TRBJ2-1
clone_size: many
d_call: TRBD2
cdr3_aa: CASSLAASGRVYNEQFF
cdr3_nt: TGTGCCAGCAGCTTAGCGGCTAGCGGGAGGGTATACAATGAGCAGTTCTTC

v_call: TRBV7-2
j_call: TRBJ2-1
clone_size: -
d_call: TRBD2
cdr3_aa: CASSYGTKGNEQFF
cdr3_nt: TGTGCCAGCAGCTACGGGACTAAGGGCAATGAGCAGTTCTTC

v_call: TRBV18
j_call: TRBJ2-7
clone_size: few
d_call: -
cdr3_aa: CASSPLEGREQYF
cdr3_nt: TGTGCCAGCTCACCACTGGAGGGTCGCGAGCAGTACTTC

v_call: TRBV5-1
j_call: TRBJ1-1
clone_size: -
d_call: -
cdr3_aa: CASSLELNTEAFF
cdr3_nt: TGCGCCAGCAGCTTGGAGTTGAACACTGAAGCTTTCTTT

v_call: TRBV28
j_call: TRBJ2-1
clone_size: few
d_call: TRBD2
cdr3_aa: CASSSGTSPREKEQFF
cdr3_nt: TGTGCCAGCAGTTCCGGGACTAGCCCCCGAGAGAAGGAGCAGTTCTTC

v_call: TRBV28
j_call: TRBJ1-6
clone_size: -
d_call: -
cdr3_aa: CASSFASRREYYNSPLHF
cdr3_nt: TGTGCCAGCAGTTTCGCCTCTCGACGAGAGTACTATAATTCACCCCTCCACTTT

v_call: TRBV12-3/TRBV12-4
j_call: TRBJ1-5
clone_size: few
d_call: -
cdr3_aa: CASYSGQSNQPQHF
cdr3_nt: TGTGCCAGTTACTCAGGACAAAGCAATCAGCCCCAGCATTTT

v_call: TRBV27
j_call: TRBJ2-1
clone_size: -
d_call: TRBD2
cdr3_aa: CASSLRGLAGGNEQFF
cdr3_nt: TGTGCCAGCAGTTTACGGGGACTAGCGGGAGGGAATGAGCAGTTCTTC

v_call: TRBV2
j_call: TRBJ1-4
clone_size: few
d_call: -
cdr3_aa: CASRWRTASNEKLFF
cdr3_nt: TGTGCCAGCAGGTGGAGGACAGCAAGTAATGAAAAACTGTTTTTT

v_call: TRBV15
j_call: TRBJ2-7
clone_size: few
d_call: TRBD2
cdr3_aa: CATSRVPAGVGDEQYF
cdr3_nt: TGTGCCACCAGCAGAGTGCCAGCGGGGGTAGGGGACGAGCAGTACTTC

v_call: TRBV20-1
j_call: TRBJ2-3
clone_size: few
d_call: TRBD2
cdr3_aa: CSASGTTYTDTQYF
cdr3_nt: TGCAGTGCTTCCGGGACTACTTACACAGATACGCAGTATTTT

v_call: TRBV9
j_call: TRBJ1-1
clone_size: many
d_call: -
cdr3_aa: CASSAVDTNTEAFF
cdr3_nt: TGTGCCAGCAGCGCGGTCGACACGAACACTGAAGCTTTCTTT

v_call: TRBV20-1
j_call: TRBJ2-7
clone_size: few
d_call: -
cdr3_aa: CSARDKGLLEYF
cdr3_nt: TGCAGTGCTAGAGATAAGGGCCTGCTTGAGTACTTC

v_call: TRBV28
j_call: TRBJ2-3
clone_size: once
d_call: TRBD1
cdr3_aa: CASSPRDRVDTQYF
cdr3_nt: TGTGCCAGCAGTCCACGGGACAGGGTGGATACGCAGTATTTT

v_call: TRBV6-1
j_call: TRBJ2-6
clone_size: -
d_call: -
cdr3_aa: CASRHPQGPPFEANVLTF
cdr3_nt: TGTGCCAGCAGACATCCCCAGGGGCCTCCCTTTGAGGCCAACGTCCTGACTTTC

v_call: TRBV20-1
j_call: TRBJ1-1
clone_size: -
d_call: TRBD1
cdr3_aa: CSARLDRVWGTETFF
cdr3_nt: TGCAGTGCTAGACTGGACAGGGTCTGGGGCACTGAAACTTTCTTT

v_call: TRBV29-1
j_call: TRBJ2-2
clone_size: -
d_call: TRBD2
cdr3_aa: CSVEESGDGELFF
cdr3_nt: TGCAGCGTTGAAGAAAGCGGGGACGGGGAGCTGTTTTTT

v_call: TRBV7-2
j_call: TRBJ2-1
clone_size: -
d_call: TRBD2
cdr3_aa: CASSLAPGTSLFF
cdr3_nt: TGTGCCAGCAGCTTAGCACCCGGGACTAGTTTGTTCTTC

v_call: TRBV7-8
j_call: TRBJ2-7
clone_size: -
d_call: -
cdr3_aa: CASSFGPRSSYEQYF
cdr3_nt: TGTGCCAGCAGCTTCGGACCGAGGAGCTCCTACGAGCAGTACTTC

v_call: TRBV7-2
j_call: TRBJ2-1
clone_size: few
d_call: -
cdr3_aa: CASSPWGALNNEQFF
cdr3_nt: TGTGCCAGCAGTCCATGGGGAGCCCTTAACAATGAGCAGTTCTTC

v_call: TRBV6-4
j_call: TRBJ2-2
clone_size: -
d_call: TRBD2
cdr3_aa: CASSPLAGNTGELFF
cdr3_nt: TGTGCCAGCAGCCCCTTAGCGGGGAACACCGGGGAGCTGTTTTTT

v_call: TRBV29-1
j_call: TRBJ2-5
clone_size: few
d_call: TRBD2
cdr3_aa: CSVETGGETQYF
cdr3_nt: TGCAGCGTTGAAACGGGAGGAGAGACCCAGTACTTC

v_call: TRBV20-1
j_call: TRBJ2-3
clone_size: -
d_call: TRBD2
cdr3_aa: CSSGRAGDTQYF
cdr3_nt: TGCAGCAGCGGGAGGGCCGGAGATACGCAGTATTTT

v_call: TRBV14
j_call: TRBJ2-5
clone_size: few
d_call: TRBD1
cdr3_aa: CASRPGTGAGETQYF
cdr3_nt: TGTGCCAGCAGGCCCGGGACAGGGGCCGGAGAGACCCAGTACTTC

v_call: TRBV7-3
j_call: TRBJ2-2
clone_size: -
d_call: TRBD2
cdr3_aa: CASSLTPRTSGRTGELFF
cdr3_nt: TGTGCCAGCAGCTTAACCCCTAGGACTAGCGGGAGGACCGGGGAGCTGTTTTTT

v_call: TRBV7-6
j_call: TRBJ2-5
clone_size: -
d_call: -
cdr3_aa: CASSLGVQETQYF
cdr3_nt: TGTGCCAGCAGCTTAGGTGTACAGGAGACCCAGTACTTC

v_call: TRBV7-9
j_call: TRBJ2-1
clone_size: few
d_call: TRBD1
cdr3_aa: CASSNPDRGLNNEQFF
cdr3_nt: TGTGCCAGCAGCAATCCGGACAGGGGGCTGAACAATGAGCAGTTCTTC

v_call: TRBV6-2/TRBV6-3
j_call: TRBJ2-7
clone_size: few
d_call: -
cdr3_aa: CASSYSFEQYF
cdr3_nt: TGTGCCAGCAGTTACTCGTTCGAGCAGTACTTC

v_call: TRBV11-2
j_call: TRBJ2-5
clone_size: -
d_call: TRBD1
cdr3_aa: CASSLRVGQGEQETQYF
cdr3_nt: TGTGCCAGCAGCTTACGAGTAGGGCAGGGGGAACAAGAGACCCAGTACTTC

v_call: TRBV6-1
j_call: TRBJ2-3
clone_size: -
d_call: -
cdr3_aa: CASSDLGPPGHDTQYF
cdr3_nt: TGTGCCAGCAGTGATCTGGGGCCGCCCGGGCATGATACGCAGTATTTT

v_call: TRBV5-1
j_call: TRBJ1-1
clone_size: -
d_call: TRBD1
cdr3_aa: CASSSTGQGNTEAFF
cdr3_nt: TGCGCCAGCAGCTCGACGGGACAGGGGAACACTGAAGCTTTCTTT